This T cell receptor (beta chain) comes out of a study of cytomegalovirus exposure and HLA in healthy donors. Study-level results: According to reports, the classifier identified cytomegalovirus status with high specificity and sensitivity. TCR beta chains numbering some 160 were designated cytomegalovirus-associated. Three chains linked to CMV were shown in vitro to be specific for CMV antigens.

CDR3 length: 15 residues. J lost 9 bases, V lost 5 bases, and 6 bases had no gene match. CDR1 is MGHRA and CDR2 is YSYEKL in the germline V gene. Comment on this clone: Its cognate antigen is unknown.

The donors were members of the validation cohort, which comprised 120 subjects and was separate from the first cohort of several hundred subjects. The assay was immunoSEQ multiplex PCR, and TCRdb's table has in-frame clones only and misses some. Of some 110,000 clones in the sample, roughly 86% were seen once. The TCR sequence derives from a man in his late teens or twenties in good health and CMV-seronegative. The chain couples TRBV4-1 to TRBJ2-1; 14 nucleotides align to TRBD2. The sample comprised PBMCs. CDR3 in DNA: TGCGCCAGCAGCGGGGGACTAGCGGGAGTCACTGAGCAGTTCTTC. Amino acids: CASSGGLAGVTEQFF.